This T cell receptor (beta chain) was obtained from a study of shared clonotypes between healthy human individuals. Turning to this clone: Its antigen is as yet unknown.

The protocol was immunoSEQ multiplex PCR, while the TCRdb copy is restricted to in-frame clones and leaves out a portion. Here the sample spans millions of clones, about 95% being singletons. V shed 1 base, J shed 4 bases, and the junction held 6 bases outside the gene matches. CDR3 length: 16 residues. Germline V gene data show CDR1 as MGHRA and CDR2 as YSYEKL. Study-level results: In having few donors, the study represented limited genetic and exposure-history diversity.

The rearrangement uses TRBV4-1 and TRBJ2-5; 10 nucleotides match TRBD2. This clonotype was obtained from a young man in good health. Sequenced sample: naive CD4+ T cells sorted from blood. Subset meaning: CD45RA+ positively selected. The CDR3 DNA reads TGCGCCAGCAGCCAAGCAGGGAGCGGGGGGGTAGAGACCCAGTACTTC. Amino acids: CASSQAGSGGVETQYF.